This T cell receptor (beta chain) was profiled in a study of T cells in Graves' hyperthyroidism and ophthalmopathy. Study overall: Initial diagnosis, before any treatment, was when peripheral blood was collected. Overall study findings and caveats: In blood, most of the thyroid clonotypes expanded above 0.001 were also present.

Germline loops: CDR1 SQVTM, CDR2 ANQGSEA. The CDR3 runs 14 residues. V shed 6 bases, J shed 1 base, and the junction held 6 bases outside the gene matches. Criteria for exclusion of patients were uncontrolled infection, other autoimmune disease, pregnancy or lactation. Fresh 10 ml peripheral blood yielded PBMCs. With regard to this clonotype: Its antigen is not known.

RNA transcripts were the template for amplifying TCR beta CDR3 regions. The HTBI primer set drove a first-round RT-PCR of the TCR CDR3. In TCRdb, the multiplex PCR reads were re-called with MiXCR into one record per CDR3 protein. The sample includes around 600,000 distinct CDR3 sequences, 16% seen only once; the top ten take 3% to 4%. The V call is TRBV29-1, the J call TRBJ2-1; the match to TRBD1 covers 7 bases. The sample was blood. The receptor was derived from a woman aged 40 to 55 with Graves' ophthalmopathy. The chain's CDR3 is CSVNDRASYNEQFF. The CDR3 DNA sequence: TGCAGCGTCAATGACAGGGCTTCCTACAATGAGCAGTTCTTC.